The 23 T cell receptor beta chains below come from one sample, sequenced in a study of identifying expanded T cells in peripheral blood. Repertoires were generated with immunoSEQ multiplex PCR, while TCRdb's copy carries only in-frame clones and drops some. This table holds under 90,000 clones, around 89% found once. The material sequenced was blood. These receptor sequences come from a person between 18 and 70 years old in good health.

CDR3 region: CASSLDRLTGELFF. The DNA of the CDR3 is TGTGCCAGCAGCTTAGACAGATTGACCGGGGAGCTGTTTTTT. V usage is TRBV7-2 and J usage is TRBJ2-2; the D is unclear. Germline CDR1 is SGHTA and CDR2 is FQGNSA. CDR3 length: 14 residues. V dropped 1 base and J dropped 5 bases, with 8 bases sitting between them.

This clone occurred a few times. The V gene is TRBV7-9, the J gene TRBJ2-2; D call uncertain. The V and J ends lost 1 base and 2 bases respectively, with 8 bases between them. The CDR3 spans 15 residues. CDR1 is SEHNR and CDR2 is FQNEAQ in the germline V gene (reference sequence). CDR3 region: CASSLGDSNTGELFF. Here the CDR3 DNA reads TGTGCCAGCAGCTTAGGTGACTCCAACACCGGGGAGCTGTTTTTT.

This chain connects TRBV5-4 to TRBJ2-2; 10 bases fit TRBD1. The CDR3 runs 16 residues. Germline CDR1 reads SGHNT; CDR2 reads YYREEE (reference sequence). J lost 4 bases, V lost 4 bases, and 7 bases had no gene match. In DNA form, the CDR3 reads TGTGCCAGCAGCACCAGGACAGGGGGGGGCACCGGGGAGCTGTTTTTT. Residues: CASSTRTGGGTGELFF.

This chain connects TRBV4-3 to TRBJ1-1; no definite D call. Looked up from germline, CDR1 is LGHNA and CDR2 is YSLEER. There are 17 residues in the CDR3. V lost 0 bases and J lost 0, with 14 bases in between. The CDR3 region is CASSQDQVEGMNTEAFF. The CDR3 DNA sequence: TGCGCCAGCAGCCAAGATCAGGTGGAGGGTATGAACACTGAAGCTTTCTTT.

CDR3 protein: CASSRRWTGGRTEAFF. The CDR3 region has the DNA TGTGCCAGCAGCCGACGGTGGACAGGGGGCCGCACTGAAGCTTTCTTT. V gene TRBV5-6 combines with J gene TRBJ1-1; 11 bases map to TRBD1. The V and J ends lost 4 bases and 4 bases, in that order; junction bases with no gene match: 9. Germline lookup yields CDR1 SGHDT and CDR2 YYEEEE. This CDR3 comprises 16 residues. Full variable domain (outside the CDR3, taken from reference TRBV5-6 and TRBJ1-1): DAGVTQSPTHLIKTRGQQVTLRCSPKSGHDTVSWYQQALGQGPQFIFQYYEEEERQRGNFPDRFSGHQFPNYSSELNVNALLLGDSALYLCASSRRWTGGRTEAFFGQGTRLTVV.

J is TRBJ2-7 and V is TRBV7-2; D remains ambiguous. The CDR3 length is 13 residues. CDR1 is SGHTA, CDR2 FQGNSA, per germline. Trimming took 0 bases from V and 6 from J, leaving 9 bases between them. The CDR3 bases are TGTGCCAGCAGCTTAGCGAAGGGTCTCGAGCAGTACTTC. This encodes CASSLAKGLEQYF. Full variable domain (rest looked up from reference TRBV7-2 and TRBJ2-7): GAGVSQSPSNKVTEKGKDVELRCDPISGHTALYWYRQSLGQGLEFLIYFQGNSAPDKSGLPSDRFSAERTGGSVSTLTIQRTQQEDSAVYLCASSLAKGLEQYFGPGTRLTVT.

The chain couples TRBV28 to TRBJ1-2; 9 nucleotides align to TRBD1. There are 14 residues in the CDR3. J lost 3 bases, V lost 8 bases, and 7 bases had no gene match. CDR1 MDHEN and CDR2 SYDVKM come from the germline V gene. The CDR3 loop reads CASGGDRGDYGYTF. CDR3 in DNA: TGTGCCAGCGGAGGCGACAGGGGGGACTATGGCTACACCTTC.

The genes are TRBV5-5 and TRBJ2-4; no reliable D call. The CDR3 loop spans 17 amino acids. Germline loops: CDR1 SGHKS, CDR2 YYEKEE (reference sequence). V dropped 4 bases and J dropped 0 bases, with 17 bases sitting between them. The DNA for the CDR3 is TGTGCCAGCAGCCTCACCCGGACCACTGAAGCCAAAAACATTCAGTACTTC. Translation gives CASSLTRTTEAKNIQYF.

The gene calls are TRBV5-4 and TRBJ2-1, with 12 bases aligning to TRBD2. The CDR3 totals 19 residues. The trim removed 3 bases at V and 7 bases at J, leaving 17 bases unmatched. Germline CDR1 SGHNT, CDR2 YYREEE (reference sequence). For the CDR3, the DNA is TGTGCCAGCAGCTCCCGAAGGGCTAGCGGGAGGGCCCTCGGAAATGAGCAGTTCTTC. Amino acid sequence: CASSSRRASGRALGNEQFF.

About this clone: A junction boundary mismatches the germline segment, possibly from a read error. This chain links TRBV7-9 with TRBJ2-7; D gene ambiguous. Looked up from germline, CDR1 is SEHNR and CDR2 is FQNEAQ (reference sequence). The CDR3 runs 13 residues. The CDR3 DNA reads as TGTGCCAGCAGCTTAGATTGGCTTCTATCCCCCAACTTC. Translating it yields CASSLDWLLSPNF.

This clone was counted a single time. The J gene is TRBJ1-2, the V gene TRBV2; 7 bases line up with TRBD1. The CDR3 sequence is 15 residues long. Per germline, CDR1 SNHLY and CDR2 FYNNEI. Trimming cost V 8 bases and J 1 base; bases outside gene matches: 10. The CDR3 nucleotides read TGTGCCAGCGAACAAGGGACAGCAATTAACTATGGCTACACCTTC. It specifies CASEQGTAINYGYTF.

The CDR3 reads CASSLLRSEAFF. The DNA of the CDR3 is TGTGCCAGCAGTCTCCTGCGTAGTGAAGCTTTCTTT. This sequence joins TRBV6-6 and TRBJ1-1; D is undetermined. The CDR3 sequence is 12 residues long. V was cut by 5 bases and J by 7 bases, with 11 bases left in between. Germline V gene data show CDR1 as MNHNY and CDR2 as SVGAGI (reference sequence).

This clone was seen just once. The chain uses TRBV5-1 and TRBJ1-2; TRBD1 is a possible D gene (5 bases). Trimming removed 2 bases at V and 8 bases at J, with 16 bases between. The CDR3 runs to 14 residues. The germline V gene encodes CDR1 SGHRS and CDR2 YFSETQ. The CDR3 loop is CASSLTGAPLGYTF. The CDR3, as DNA: TGCGCCAGCAGCTTAACAGGAGCCCCCCTCGGCTACACCTTC.

This sequence joins TRBV5-4 and TRBJ2-5; possible D gene TRBD2, 6 bases. The V end lost 3 bases, the J end lost 4 bases, and 13 bases lay between the germline ends. CDR1 SGHNT and CDR2 YYREEE come from the germline V gene (reference sequence). This CDR3 region has 14 residues. This CDR3 reads CASSSTGSRETQYF. The CDR3 coding sequence is TGTGCCAGCAGCTCGACCGGGAGTAGAGAGACCCAGTACTTC.

The rearrangement joins TRBV6-6 to TRBJ2-7; TRBD1 is a possible D gene (7 bases). Trimming removed 6 bases from V and 6 bases from J, with 15 bases in between. Germline V lookup: CDR1 MNHNY, CDR2 SVGAGI (reference sequence). There are 13 residues in the CDR3. CDR3 region: CASREGQFIEQYF. The CDR3 nucleotides read TGTGCCAGCAGGGAGGGACAGTTCATCGAGCAGTACTTC.

This chain uses TRBV5-1 with TRBJ2-3, with D perhaps given as TRBD1 or TRBD2 (5 bases each). V lost 4 bases and J lost 5, with 17 bases in between. The germline V gene encodes CDR1 SGHRS and CDR2 YFSETQ. The CDR3 covers 15 residues. The CDR3 is CASSPGTGIGDTQYF. In nucleotides, the CDR3 is TGCGCCAGCAGCCCTGGGACGGGAATTGGAGATACGCAGTATTTT.

V usage is TRBV6-1 and J usage is TRBJ1-2; D unclear. The CDR3 is 11 residues long. The germline CDR1 and CDR2 sequences are MNHNS and SASEGT. Trimming removed 11 bases at V and 2 bases at J, with 9 bases between. CDR3 nucleotide sequence: TGTGCCGGCGCAGTCAACTATGGCTACACCTTC. It codes for CAGAVNYGYTF.

As DNA, the CDR3 is TGTGCCAGCAGCTTAAGGGCAGGTGATACACACGAGCAGTACTTC. Its translation: CASSLRAGDTHEQYF. V gene TRBV7-6 combines with J gene TRBJ2-7, with D unresolved. The length of the CDR3 is 15 residues. V was clipped by 2 bases and J by 5 bases, with 16 bases between them. In germline, CDR1 is SGHVS, CDR2 FNYEAQ.

The J gene is TRBJ2-3, the V gene TRBV2; 10 positions agree with TRBD2. Germline loops: CDR1 SNHLY, CDR2 FYNNEI. The CDR3 length is 14 residues. After removal of 4 bases from V and 5 bases from J, the junction contained 3 bases not matched to a gene. The CDR3 bases are TGTGCCAGCAGTGCTAGCGGGGGCCGAGATACGCAGTATTTT. Its protein is CASSASGGRDTQYF.

The chain recombines TRBV30 with TRBJ1-6; D gene uncertain. The germline V and J ends were trimmed by 4 bases and 9 bases, with 16 bases remaining between them. This CDR3 is built from 14 residues. Germline assignment: CDR1 GTSNPN and CDR2 SVGIG (reference sequence). CDR3 in amino acids: CAWTLDGPGSPLHF. CDR3 nucleotides: TGTGCCTGGACCTTAGACGGGCCTGGTTCACCCCTCCACTTT.

The J gene is TRBJ2-2, the V gene TRBV19; possibly TRBD2 for D (5 bases). Trimming pared 9 bases from V and 3 bases from J, leaving 23 bases between. The CDR3 is 17 amino acids. CDR1 is LNHDA and CDR2 is SQIVND in the germline V gene (reference sequence). The CDR3 DNA reads as TGTGCCAGCGGGTTTTTCCGAGAGGGTGGGGACACCGGGGAGCTGTTTTTT. Amino acid sequence: CASGFFREGGDTGELFF.

This chain links TRBV9 with TRBJ2-2; D unresolved. Deletions cut 0 bases from V and 3 bases from J, with 3 bases between. The CDR3 contains 13 residues. CDR1 is SGDLS, CDR2 YYNGEE, per germline. CDR3 region: CASSVGDTGELFF. CDR3 sequence (DNA): TGTGCCAGCAGCGTAGGAGACACCGGGGAGCTGTTTTTT.

J is TRBJ2-6 and V is TRBV28; no clear D gene. Trimming removed 5 bases at V and 5 bases at J, with 22 bases between. This CDR3 contains 18 residues. Germline CDR1 is MDHEN and CDR2 is SYDVKM. CDR3 DNA sequence: TGTGCCAGCAGTATAAGAAGTTTGACACAAAGTCGGGCCAACGTCCTGACTTTC. Protein product: CASSIRSLTQSRANVLTF. The full variable domain, its missing parts supplied by reference TRBV28 and TRBJ2-6, is DVKVTQSSRYLVKRTGEKVFLECVQDMDHENMFWYRQDPGLGLRLIYFSYDVKMKEKGDIPEGYSVSREKKERFSLILESASTNQTSMYLCASSIRSLTQSRANVLTFGAGSRLTVL.